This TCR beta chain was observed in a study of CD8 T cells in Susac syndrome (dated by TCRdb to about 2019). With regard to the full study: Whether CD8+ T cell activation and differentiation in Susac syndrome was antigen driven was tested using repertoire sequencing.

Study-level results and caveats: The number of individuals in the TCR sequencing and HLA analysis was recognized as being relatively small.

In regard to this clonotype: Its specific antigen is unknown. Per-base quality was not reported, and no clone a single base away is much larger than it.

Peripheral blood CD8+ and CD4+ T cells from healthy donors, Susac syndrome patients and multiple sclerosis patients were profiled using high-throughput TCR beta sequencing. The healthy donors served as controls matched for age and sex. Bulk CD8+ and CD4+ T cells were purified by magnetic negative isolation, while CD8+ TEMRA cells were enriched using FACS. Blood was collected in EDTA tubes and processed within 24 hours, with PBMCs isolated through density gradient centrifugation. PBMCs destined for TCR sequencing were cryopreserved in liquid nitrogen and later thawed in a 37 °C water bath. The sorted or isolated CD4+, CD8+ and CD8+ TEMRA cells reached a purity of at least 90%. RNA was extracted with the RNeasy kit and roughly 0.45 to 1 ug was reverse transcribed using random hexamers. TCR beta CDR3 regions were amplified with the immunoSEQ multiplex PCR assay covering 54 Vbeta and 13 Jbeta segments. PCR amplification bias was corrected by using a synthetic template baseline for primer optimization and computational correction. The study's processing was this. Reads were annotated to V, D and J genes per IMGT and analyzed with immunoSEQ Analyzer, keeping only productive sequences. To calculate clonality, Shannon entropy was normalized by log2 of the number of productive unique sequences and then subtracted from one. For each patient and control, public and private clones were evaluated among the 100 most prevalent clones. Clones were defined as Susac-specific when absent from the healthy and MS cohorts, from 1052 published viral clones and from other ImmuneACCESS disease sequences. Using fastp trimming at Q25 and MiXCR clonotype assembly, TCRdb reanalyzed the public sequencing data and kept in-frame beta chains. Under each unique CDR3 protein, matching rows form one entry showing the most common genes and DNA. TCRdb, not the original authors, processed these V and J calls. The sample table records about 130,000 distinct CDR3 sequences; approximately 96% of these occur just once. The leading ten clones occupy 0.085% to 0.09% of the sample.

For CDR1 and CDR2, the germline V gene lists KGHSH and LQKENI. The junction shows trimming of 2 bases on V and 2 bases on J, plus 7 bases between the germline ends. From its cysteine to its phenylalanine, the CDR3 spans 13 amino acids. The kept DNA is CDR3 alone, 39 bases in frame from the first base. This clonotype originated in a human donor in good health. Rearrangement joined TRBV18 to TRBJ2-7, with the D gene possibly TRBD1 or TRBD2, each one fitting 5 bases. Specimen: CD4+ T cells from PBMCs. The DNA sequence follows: TGTGCCAGCTCACCAGGGACGCCCTACGAGCAGTACTTC. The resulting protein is CASSPGTPYEQYF.